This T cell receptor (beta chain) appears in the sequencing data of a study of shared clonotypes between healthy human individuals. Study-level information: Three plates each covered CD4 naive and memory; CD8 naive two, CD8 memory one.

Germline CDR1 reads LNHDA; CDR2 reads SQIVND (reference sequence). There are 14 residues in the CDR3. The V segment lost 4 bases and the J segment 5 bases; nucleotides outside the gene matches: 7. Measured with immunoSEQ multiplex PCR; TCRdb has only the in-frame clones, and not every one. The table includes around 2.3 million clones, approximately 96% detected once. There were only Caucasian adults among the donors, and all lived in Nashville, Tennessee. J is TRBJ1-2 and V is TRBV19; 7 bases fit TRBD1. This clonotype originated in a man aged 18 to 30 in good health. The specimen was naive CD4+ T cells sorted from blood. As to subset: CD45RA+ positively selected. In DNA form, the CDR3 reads TGTGCCAGTAGTACGACAGGGTTGAAATATGGCTACACCTTC. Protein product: CASSTTGLKYGYTF.